Listed here are 27 T cell receptor beta chains from one sample, sequenced in a study of blood T cell repertoires in COVID-19. Profiled with immunoSEQ multiplex PCR; TCRdb holds only in-frame clones, not every one. This sample has a few hundred thousand clones, with 91% found just once. Sequencing used PBMCs or T cells enriched from blood (not recorded which). These receptors came from a human donor in a cohort exposed to, infected with or recovered from COVID-19 (not recorded which). The donor label of this sample is uncertain.

CDR3 bases: TGTGCCACGTCCGGGGGGGACGACACTGAAGCTTTCTTT. Protein: CATSGGDDTEAFF. This chain links TRBV10-3 with TRBJ1-1, with D tentatively TRBD1 (5 bases). Germline loops: CDR1 ENHRY, CDR2 SYGVKD. The V end lost 10 bases, the J end lost 3 bases, and 15 bases lay between the germline ends. This CDR3 has 13 residues.

The chain links TRBV7-2 to TRBJ2-7; 10 bases fit TRBD1. This CDR3 comprises 17 residues. The germline V gene has CDR1 SGHTA and CDR2 FQGNSA. The trim removed 4 bases at V and 0 bases at J, leaving 9 bases unmatched. The CDR3 DNA sequence: TGTGCCAGCAGCTCCCCCGCTGGGGACAGGGGCTCCTACGAGCAGTACTTC. This codes for CASSSPAGDRGSYEQYF. The whole variable domain, filled in from reference TRBV7-2 and TRBJ2-7, reads GAGVSQSPSNKVTEKGKDVELRCDPISGHTALYWYRQSLGQGLEFLIYFQGNSAPDKSGLPSDRFSAERTGGSVSTLTIQRTQQEDSAVYLCASSSPAGDRGSYEQYFGPGTRLTVT.

The chain recombines TRBV9 with TRBJ1-3, with 10 bases aligning to TRBD1. V trimming: 4 bases; J trimming: 4 bases; junction bases outside the gene matches: 5. The CDR3 runs 15 residues. CDR1 is SGDLS and CDR2 is YYNGEE in the germline V gene. The CDR3 DNA follows: TGTGCCAGCAGCCTGGGACAGGGGTACGGAAACACCATATATTTT. The encoded protein is CASSLGQGYGNTIYF.

The chain combines TRBV5-1 with TRBJ2-7; D may be TRBD1 (6 bases). The CDR3 runs 13 residues. Germline CDR1 reads SGHRS; CDR2 reads YFSETQ. V lost 5 bases and J 3 bases, leaving 12 bases between the germline ends. CDR3 region: CASRLRTDYEQYF. The CDR3 DNA sequence: TGCGCCAGCAGACTTCGGACAGACTACGAGCAGTACTTC.

In this sample, this clone turned up once. The rearrangement uses TRBV30 and TRBJ1-1, with 7 bases fitting TRBD1. The trim removed 3 bases at V and 2 bases at J, leaving 3 bases unmatched. The CDR3 is made up of 13 amino acids. Germline-derived CDR1 and CDR2 are GTSNPN and SVGIG (reference sequence). DNA of the CDR3: TGTGCCTGGAGACAGGGGTTTAACACTGAAGCTTTCTTT. Protein: CAWRQGFNTEAFF.

This chain connects TRBV5-1 to TRBJ1-6, with D hard to call. Germline V gene data show CDR1 as SGHRS and CDR2 as YFSETQ. V was pared by 1 base and J by 2 bases, with 7 bases between. This CDR3 has 15 residues. CDR3 sequence (DNA): TGCGCCAGCAGCTTGCCAGACACCTATAATTCACCCCTCCACTTT. It translates to CASSLPDTYNSPLHF. Based on the CDR3 plus reference TRBV5-1 and TRBJ1-6, the full variable domain is KAGVTQTPRYLIKTRGQQVTLSCSPISGHRSVSWYQQTPGQGLQFLFEYFSETQRNKGNFPGRFSGRQFSNSRSEMNVSTLELGDSALYLCASSLPDTYNSPLHFGNGTRLTVT.

Here the CDR3 DNA reads TGTGCCAGCAGCGTAGGCAGGGCGAGCACAGATACGCAGTATTTT. Translation gives CASSVGRASTDTQYF. This chain uses TRBV9 with TRBJ2-3; TRBD1 might be the D (5 bases). The length of the CDR3 is 15 residues. Per the germline V gene, CDR1 is SGDLS and CDR2 is YYNGEE. The ends were cut back, 0 bases at V and 0 bases at J, with 8 bases in the middle. The full variable domain, completed using reference TRBV9 and TRBJ2-3, is DSGVTQTPKHLITATGQRVTLRCSPRSGDLSVYWYQQSLDQGLQFLIQYYNGEERAKGNILERFSAQQFPDLHSELNLSSLELGDSALYFCASSVGRASTDTQYFGPGTRLTVL.

The chain carries TRBV10-3 and TRBJ1-6; D might be TRBD1 (6 bases). This CDR3 spans 17 amino acids. Trimming left V 3 bases short and J 0 bases short, with 12 bases between. The germline CDR1 and CDR2 sequences are ENHRY and SYGVKD. The CDR3 here is CAISDSRGSSYNSPLHF. The CDR3 DNA is TGTGCCATCAGTGACTCGAGGGGGAGCTCCTATAATTCACCCCTCCACTTT.

The chain links TRBV2 to TRBJ2-7; 12 bases map to TRBD2. The CDR3 has 19 amino acids. Germline CDR1 is SNHLY and CDR2 is FYNNEI. Trimming cost V 6 bases and J 1 base; bases outside gene matches: 16. The CDR3 sequence is CASSGDTSGGPCFSYEQYF. The CDR3 DNA sequence: TGTGCCAGCAGCGGCGATACTAGCGGGGGGCCTTGCTTTTCCTACGAGCAGTACTTC. Together with reference TRBV2 and TRBJ2-7, the CDR3 gives the full variable domain: EPEVTQTPSHQVTQMGQEVILRCVPISNHLYFYWYRQILGQKVEFLVSFYNNEISEKSEIFDDQFSVERPDGSNFTLKIRSTKLEDSAMYFCASSGDTSGGPCFSYEQYFGPGTRLTVT.

V and J are TRBV4-1 and TRBJ1-2; D might be TRBD1 (6 bases). V dropped 0 bases and J dropped 6 bases, with 26 bases sitting between them. Germline-derived CDR1 and CDR2 are MGHRA and YSYEKL. This CDR3 is built from 19 residues. The CDR3 sequence: CASSQDVDGYRDQKDGYTF. CDR3 nucleotides: TGCGCCAGCAGCCAAGATGTGGATGGATACAGGGATCAGAAGGATGGCTACACCTTC.

The rearrangement joins TRBV14 to TRBJ2-6; possibly TRBD1 for D (6 bases). Germline values: CDR1 SGHDN, CDR2 FVKESK. This CDR3 contains 16 residues. The ends were cut back, 4 bases at V and 1 base at J, with 11 bases in the middle. CDR3 amino acids: CASSLLRGSGANVLTF. The CDR3 DNA reads as TGTGCCAGCAGCCTCCTGAGGGGGTCTGGGGCCAACGTCCTGACTTTC.

The CDR3 DNA reads TGTGCCCCCCTAGGATCCCGTGGCTACACCTTC. This sequence encodes CAPLGSRGYTF. This chain joins TRBV24-1 and TRBJ1-2, with D unclear. From germline, CDR1 is KGHDR and CDR2 SFDVKD. V lost 12 bases and J 7 bases, leaving 14 bases between the germline ends. The CDR3 totals 11 residues.

The chain's CDR3 is CASSLDRGTPGEKLFF. CDR3 nucleotide sequence: TGTGCCAGCAGCCTTGACAGGGGTACTCCCGGTGAAAAACTGTTTTTT. The chain joins TRBV2 to TRBJ1-4; 8 positions match TRBD1. After removal of 6 bases from V and 7 bases from J, the junction contained 13 bases not matched to a gene. The CDR3 runs to 16 residues. The germline V gene encodes CDR1 SNHLY and CDR2 FYNNEI.

This chain connects TRBV24-1 to TRBJ2-3; D is possibly TRBD2 (6 bases). Germline CDR1 and CDR2: KGHDR and SFDVKD. The CDR3 consists of 14 residues. Trimming pared 10 bases from V and 3 bases from J, leaving 16 bases between. This CDR3 reads CATNSGLTTDTQYF. Written as DNA, the CDR3 is TGTGCCACTAACTCGGGACTCACAACAGATACGCAGTATTTT.

CDR3 coding DNA: TGTGCCAGCAGTTTACTCGCGCGCGGGACTCGCGGGGGGGCGTGGACTGGGGAGCTGTTTTTT. As protein: CASSLLARGTRGGAWTGELFF. The chain employs TRBV27 and TRBJ2-2, with 9 bases identical to TRBD2. CDR3 size: 21 residues. Trimming removed 2 bases from V and 8 bases from J; junction bases left unmatched: 24. Germline V gene lookup returns CDR1 MNHEY and CDR2 SMNVEV (reference sequence).

This chain links TRBV10-2 with TRBJ2-3, with TRBD2 matching over 8 bases. CDR1 is WSHSY and CDR2 is SAAADI in the germline V gene. The CDR3 covers 12 residues. V was clipped by 6 bases and J by 10 bases; unmatched bases: 6. CDR3: CASSLRGEAQYF. CDR3 nucleotides: TGCGCCAGCAGCTTGCGGGGGGAGGCGCAGTATTTT.

The genes are TRBV7-9 and TRBJ2-7; 12 bases line up with TRBD2. The germline V gene encodes CDR1 SEHNR and CDR2 FQNEAQ (reference sequence). V was clipped by 4 bases and J by 4 bases; unmatched bases: 8. This CDR3 has 16 amino acids. CDR3 protein: CASSSSVLAGGYEQYF. The CDR3 DNA follows: TGTGCCAGCAGCTCCTCAGTGCTAGCGGGGGGGTACGAGCAGTACTTC.

The chain is built from TRBV5-5 and TRBJ2-6, with 9 bases that match TRBD2. CDR3 size: 16 residues. V lost 3 bases, J lost 4 bases, and 5 bases stayed unmatched. Germline CDR1 is SGHKS and CDR2 is YYEKEE (reference sequence). For the CDR3, the DNA is TGTGCCAGCAGCTATAGCGGGGGTACCGGGGCCAACGTCCTGACTTTC. Residues: CASSYSGGTGANVLTF.

The CDR3 region is CASSRGQGAFNQPQHF. Written as DNA, the CDR3 is TGTGCCAGCAGCCGGGGACAGGGGGCTTTCAATCAGCCCCAGCATTTT. The rearrangement joins TRBV5-6 to TRBJ1-5, with 12 positions matching TRBD1. The trim removed 4 bases at V and 3 bases at J, leaving 5 bases unmatched. The CDR3 runs 16 residues. Germline V lookup: CDR1 SGHDT, CDR2 YYEEEE. Combining the CDR3 with reference TRBV5-6 and TRBJ1-5 gives the whole variable domain DAGVTQSPTHLIKTRGQQVTLRCSPKSGHDTVSWYQQALGQGPQFIFQYYEEEERQRGNFPDRFSGHQFPNYSSELNVNALLLGDSALYLCASSRGQGAFNQPQHFGDGTRLSIL.

The chain couples TRBV9 to TRBJ2-2; 8 positions match TRBD1. The germline CDR1 and CDR2 sequences are SGDLS and YYNGEE. V gave up 4 bases and J gave up 2 bases; unmatched junction bases: 4. The CDR3 runs to 15 residues. The CDR3 here is CASSPGQGNTGELFF. The CDR3 coding sequence is TGTGCCAGCAGCCCCGGACAGGGAAACACCGGGGAGCTGTTTTTT.

The chain is built from TRBV27 and TRBJ1-5, with D possibly TRBD1 on 5 matching bases. Germline CDR1 and CDR2: MNHEY and SMNVEV (reference sequence). The CDR3 runs to 14 residues. Trimming stripped 2 bases from V and 8 bases from J, with 13 bases between. The CDR3 protein is CASSLMGGWEPQHF. In DNA form, the CDR3 reads TGTGCCAGCAGTTTAATGGGGGGATGGGAGCCCCAGCATTTT.

This chain connects TRBV5-4 to TRBJ1-1, with 7 bases aligning to TRBD1. The length of the CDR3 is 14 residues. From germline, CDR1 is SGHNT and CDR2 YYREEE (reference sequence). The trim removed 7 bases at V and 0 bases at J, leaving 6 bases unmatched. Here the CDR3 reads CASGLQGLNTEAFF. The CDR3 DNA follows: TGTGCCAGCGGATTACAGGGGTTGAACACTGAAGCTTTCTTT.

The chain employs TRBV4-1 and TRBJ1-2; TRBD1 matches 7 bases. Germline CDR1 reads MGHRA; CDR2 reads YSYEKL. The CDR3 loop spans 16 amino acids. With V trimmed by 3 bases and J by 2 bases, 9 bases remained unmatched. CDR3 DNA sequence: TGCGCCAGCAGCCACAAACTGGGACAGCCGAACTATGGCTACACCTTC. This encodes CASSHKLGQPNYGYTF.

V usage is TRBV9 and J usage is TRBJ2-3; D is possibly TRBD1 (5 bases). Germline CDR1 and CDR2: SGDLS and YYNGEE. The V gene lost 0 bases and the J gene lost 1 base, with 9 bases spanning the gap. This CDR3 region has 15 residues. The CDR3 region is CASSVEGRGTDTQYF. The CDR3, as DNA: TGTGCCAGCAGCGTAGAAGGCAGGGGCACAGATACGCAGTATTTT.

This clone was seen once. The chain employs TRBV4-1 and TRBJ2-3, with D possibly being TRBD2 (5 bases). The germline gives CDR1 MGHRA, CDR2 YSYEKL. CDR3 length: 14 amino acids. The ends were cut back, 3 bases at V and 2 bases at J, with 9 bases in the middle. The CDR3 loop reads CASSQRAFTDTQYF. The DNA of the CDR3 is TGCGCCAGCAGCCAGAGGGCATTCACAGATACGCAGTATTTT.

The gene calls are TRBV19 and TRBJ2-2, with D tentatively TRBD1 (6 bases). Germline-derived CDR1 and CDR2 are LNHDA and SQIVND (reference sequence). This CDR3 is 16 amino acids long. V gave up 3 bases and J gave up 6 bases, with 17 bases separating them. The CDR3 is CASSIDTGEGAGELFF. The CDR3 DNA reads TGTGCCAGTAGTATCGATACGGGCGAGGGGGCCGGGGAGCTGTTTTTT.

The chain joins TRBV25-1 to TRBJ2-1; weak D call: TRBD1 (6 bases). The V end was cut by 4 bases, the J end by 6 bases, with 16 bases between. CDR3 length: 15 amino acids. The germline CDR1 and CDR2 sequences are MGHDK and SYGVNS. The DNA for the CDR3 is TGTGCCAGCAGTGTTCGGGACAAGACCCCCAATGAGCAGTTCTTC. Translating gives CASSVRDKTPNEQFF.